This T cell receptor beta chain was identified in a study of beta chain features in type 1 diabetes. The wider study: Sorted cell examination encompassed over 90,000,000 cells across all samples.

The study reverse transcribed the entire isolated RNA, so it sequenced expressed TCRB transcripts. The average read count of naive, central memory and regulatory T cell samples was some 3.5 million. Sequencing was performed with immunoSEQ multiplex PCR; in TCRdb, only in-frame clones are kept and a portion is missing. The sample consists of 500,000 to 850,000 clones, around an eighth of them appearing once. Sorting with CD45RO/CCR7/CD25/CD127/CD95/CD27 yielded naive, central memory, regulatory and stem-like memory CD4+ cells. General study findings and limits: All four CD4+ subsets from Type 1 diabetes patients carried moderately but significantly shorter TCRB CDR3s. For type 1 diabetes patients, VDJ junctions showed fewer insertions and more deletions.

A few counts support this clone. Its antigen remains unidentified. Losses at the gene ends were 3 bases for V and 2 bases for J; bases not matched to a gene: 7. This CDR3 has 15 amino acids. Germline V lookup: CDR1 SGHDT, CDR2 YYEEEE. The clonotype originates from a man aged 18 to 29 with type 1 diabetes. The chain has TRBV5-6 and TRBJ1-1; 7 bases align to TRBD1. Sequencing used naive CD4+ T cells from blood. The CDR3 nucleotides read TGTGCCAGCAGCTGGGAAGGGACAGCTAACACTGAAGCTTTCTTT. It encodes CASSWEGTANTEAFF.